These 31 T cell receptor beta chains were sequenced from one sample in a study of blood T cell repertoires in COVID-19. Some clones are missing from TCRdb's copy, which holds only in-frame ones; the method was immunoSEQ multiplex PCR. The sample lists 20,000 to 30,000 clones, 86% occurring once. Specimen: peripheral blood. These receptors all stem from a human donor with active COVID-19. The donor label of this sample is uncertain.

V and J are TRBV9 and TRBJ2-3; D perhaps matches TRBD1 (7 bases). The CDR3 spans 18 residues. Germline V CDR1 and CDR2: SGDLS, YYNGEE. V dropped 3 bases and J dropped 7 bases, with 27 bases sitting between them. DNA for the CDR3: TGTGCCAGCAGCGCGGGGGAACCGGGACAGCTAAAAATTTATACGCAGTATTTT. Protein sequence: CASSAGEPGQLKIYTQYF.

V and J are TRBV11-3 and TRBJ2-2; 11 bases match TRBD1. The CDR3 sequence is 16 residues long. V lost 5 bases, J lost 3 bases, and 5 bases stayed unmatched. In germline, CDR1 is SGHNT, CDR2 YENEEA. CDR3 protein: CASSPLGQGDTGELFF. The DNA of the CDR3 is TGTGCCAGCAGCCCCCTGGGACAGGGGGACACCGGGGAGCTGTTTTTT.

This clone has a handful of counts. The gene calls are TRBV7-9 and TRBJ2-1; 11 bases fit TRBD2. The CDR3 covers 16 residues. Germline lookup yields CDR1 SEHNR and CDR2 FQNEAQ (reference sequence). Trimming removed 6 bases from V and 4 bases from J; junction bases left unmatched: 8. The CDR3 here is CASSFPGLAEYNEQFF. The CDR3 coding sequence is TGTGCCAGCAGTTTTCCGGGACTAGCGGAGTACAATGAGCAGTTCTTC.

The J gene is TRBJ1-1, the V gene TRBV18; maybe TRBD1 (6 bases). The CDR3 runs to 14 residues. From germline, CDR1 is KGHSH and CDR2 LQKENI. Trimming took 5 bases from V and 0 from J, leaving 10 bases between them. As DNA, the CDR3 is TGTGCCAGCTCAAACAGGGATATGAACACTGAAGCTTTCTTT. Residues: CASSNRDMNTEAFF.

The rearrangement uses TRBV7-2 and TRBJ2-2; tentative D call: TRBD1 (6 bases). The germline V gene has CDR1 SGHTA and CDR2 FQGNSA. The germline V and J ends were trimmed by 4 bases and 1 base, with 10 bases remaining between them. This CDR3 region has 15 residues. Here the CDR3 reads CASSSRTENTGELFF. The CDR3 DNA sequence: TGTGCCAGCAGCTCCCGGACAGAGAACACCGGGGAGCTGTTTTTT.

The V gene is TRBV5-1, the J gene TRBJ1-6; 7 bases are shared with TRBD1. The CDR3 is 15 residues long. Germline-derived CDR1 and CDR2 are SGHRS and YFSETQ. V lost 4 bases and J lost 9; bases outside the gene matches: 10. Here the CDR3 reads CASSPQGEMSSPLHF. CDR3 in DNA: TGCGCCAGCAGCCCGCAGGGGGAAATGAGTTCACCCCTCCACTTT.

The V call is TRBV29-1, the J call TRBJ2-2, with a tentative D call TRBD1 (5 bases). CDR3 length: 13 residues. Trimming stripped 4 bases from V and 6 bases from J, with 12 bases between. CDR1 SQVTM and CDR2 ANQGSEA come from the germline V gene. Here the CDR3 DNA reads TGCAGCGTTGCACTCAGGGTATCCGGGGAGCTGTTTTTT. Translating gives CSVALRVSGELFF.

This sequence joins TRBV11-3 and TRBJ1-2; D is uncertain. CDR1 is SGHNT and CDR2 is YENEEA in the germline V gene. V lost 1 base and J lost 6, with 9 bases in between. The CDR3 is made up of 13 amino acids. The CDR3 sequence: CASSLVGRDGYTF. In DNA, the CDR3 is TGTGCCAGCAGCTTAGTGGGGAGAGATGGCTACACCTTC.

CDR3 DNA: TGTGCCAGCAGCGAGCAGGGTCAGGGCACCGGAAATGAGCAGTTCTTC. The encoded protein is CASSEQGQGTGNEQFF. The chain is built from TRBV11-3 and TRBJ2-1; possible D gene TRBD1, 5 bases. Between the trimmed V and J ends, which lost 5 bases and 7 bases, there was a span of 21 bases. CDR1 is SGHNT and CDR2 is YENEEA in the germline V gene. This CDR3 contains 16 residues.

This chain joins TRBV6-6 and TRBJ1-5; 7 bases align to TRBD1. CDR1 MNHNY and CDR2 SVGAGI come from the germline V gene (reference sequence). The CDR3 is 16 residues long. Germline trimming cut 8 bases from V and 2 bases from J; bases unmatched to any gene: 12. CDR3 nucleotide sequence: TGTGCCAGCCGAGGGGGCGGAACCATAGGCAATCAGCCCCAGCATTTT. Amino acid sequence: CASRGGGTIGNQPQHF.

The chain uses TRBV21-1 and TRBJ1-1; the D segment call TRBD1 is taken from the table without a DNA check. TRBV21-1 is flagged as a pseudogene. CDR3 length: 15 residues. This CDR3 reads CASSKVGQVNTEAFF. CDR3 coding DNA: TGTGCCAGCAGCAAAGTGGGACAGGTAAACACTGAAGCTTTCTTT.

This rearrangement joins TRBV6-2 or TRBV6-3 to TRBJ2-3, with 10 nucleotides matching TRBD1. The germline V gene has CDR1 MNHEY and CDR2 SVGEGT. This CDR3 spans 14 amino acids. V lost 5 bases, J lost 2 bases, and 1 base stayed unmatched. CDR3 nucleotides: TGTGCCAGCAGTGGACAGGGGGACACAGATACGCAGTATTTT. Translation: CASSGQGDTDTQYF.

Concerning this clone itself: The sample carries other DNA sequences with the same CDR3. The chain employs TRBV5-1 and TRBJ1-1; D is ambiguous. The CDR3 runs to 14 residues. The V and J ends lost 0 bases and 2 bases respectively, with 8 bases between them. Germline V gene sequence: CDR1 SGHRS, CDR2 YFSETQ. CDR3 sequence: CASSLAGENTEAFF. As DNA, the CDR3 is TGCGCCAGCAGCTTGGCCGGGGAAAACACTGAAGCTTTCTTT.

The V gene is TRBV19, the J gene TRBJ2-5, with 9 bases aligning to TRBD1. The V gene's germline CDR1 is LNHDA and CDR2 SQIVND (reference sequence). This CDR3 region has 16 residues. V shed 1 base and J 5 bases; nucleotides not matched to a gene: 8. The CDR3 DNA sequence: TGTGCCAGTAGTATAGCAAACACAGGGGGCCGGGAGACCCAGTACTTC. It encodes CASSIANTGGRETQYF.

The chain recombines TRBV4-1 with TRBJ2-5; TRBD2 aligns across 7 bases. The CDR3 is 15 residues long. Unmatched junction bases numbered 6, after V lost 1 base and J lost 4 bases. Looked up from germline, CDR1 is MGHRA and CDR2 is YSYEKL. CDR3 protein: CASSQGQGGSETQYF. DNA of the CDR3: TGCGCCAGCAGCCAAGGGCAGGGAGGGTCAGAGACCCAGTACTTC.

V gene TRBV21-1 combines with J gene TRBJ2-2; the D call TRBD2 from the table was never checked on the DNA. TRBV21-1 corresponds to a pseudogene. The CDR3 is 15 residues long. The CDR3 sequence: CASSKAPSEGGELFF. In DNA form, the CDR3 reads TGTGCCAGCAGCAAAGCTCCCAGCGAGGGCGGGGAGCTGTTTTTT.

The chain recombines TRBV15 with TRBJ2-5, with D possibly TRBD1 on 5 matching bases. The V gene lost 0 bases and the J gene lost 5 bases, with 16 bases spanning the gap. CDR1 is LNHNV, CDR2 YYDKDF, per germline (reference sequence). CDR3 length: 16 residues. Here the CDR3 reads CATSRDLGQGRETQYF. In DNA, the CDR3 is TGTGCCACCAGCAGAGATTTGGGGCAGGGTAGGGAGACCCAGTACTTC.

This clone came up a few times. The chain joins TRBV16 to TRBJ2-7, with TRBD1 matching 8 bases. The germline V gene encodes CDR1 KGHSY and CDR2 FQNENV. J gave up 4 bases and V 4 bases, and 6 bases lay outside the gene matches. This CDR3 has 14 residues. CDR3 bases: TGTGCCAGCAGCCTTGACAGGGGTCCGTACGAGCAGTACTTC. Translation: CASSLDRGPYEQYF.

DNA for the CDR3: TGTGCCACCACGGGGAGCTTCGCAGATACGCAGTATTTT. Translation gives CATTGSFADTQYF. This sequence joins TRBV2 and TRBJ2-3; possible D gene TRBD2, 5 bases. Between the trimmed V and J ends, which lost 10 bases and 4 bases, there was a span of 15 bases. Germline lookup yields CDR1 SNHLY and CDR2 FYNNEI. This CDR3 comprises 13 residues.

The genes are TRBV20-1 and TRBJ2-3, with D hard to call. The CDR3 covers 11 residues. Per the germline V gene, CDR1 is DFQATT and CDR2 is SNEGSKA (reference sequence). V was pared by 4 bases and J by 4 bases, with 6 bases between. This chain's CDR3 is CSATQADTQYF. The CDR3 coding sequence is TGCAGTGCTACTCAGGCAGATACGCAGTATTTT.

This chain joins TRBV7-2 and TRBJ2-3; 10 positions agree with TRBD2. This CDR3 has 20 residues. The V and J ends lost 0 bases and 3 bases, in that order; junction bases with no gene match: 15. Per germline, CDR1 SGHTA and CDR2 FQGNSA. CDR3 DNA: TGTGCCAGCAGCTTAGCGTCCCCCTCTAGCGGGAGACTGGGGACAGATACGCAGTATTTT. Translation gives CASSLASPSSGRLGTDTQYF.

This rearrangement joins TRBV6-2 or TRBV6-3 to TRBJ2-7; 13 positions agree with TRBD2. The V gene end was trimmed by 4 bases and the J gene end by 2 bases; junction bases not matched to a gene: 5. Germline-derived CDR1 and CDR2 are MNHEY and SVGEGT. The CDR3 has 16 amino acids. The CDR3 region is CASSSPGLAGPYEQYF. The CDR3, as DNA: TGTGCCAGCAGTTCCCCGGGACTAGCGGGACCCTACGAGCAGTACTTC.

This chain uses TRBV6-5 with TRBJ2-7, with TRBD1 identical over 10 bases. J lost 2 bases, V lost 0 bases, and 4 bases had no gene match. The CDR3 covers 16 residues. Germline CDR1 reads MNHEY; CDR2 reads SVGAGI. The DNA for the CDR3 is TGTGCCAGCAGTTACTCGAAGACAGGGGGCCCCTACGAGCAGTACTTC. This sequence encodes CASSYSKTGGPYEQYF.

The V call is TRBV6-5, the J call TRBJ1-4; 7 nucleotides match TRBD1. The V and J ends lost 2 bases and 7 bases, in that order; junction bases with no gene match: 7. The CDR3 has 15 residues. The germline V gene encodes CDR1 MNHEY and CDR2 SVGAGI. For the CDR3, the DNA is TGTGCCAGCAGTTACGAAGGGGGCCCTAGTGAAAAACTGTTTTTT. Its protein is CASSYEGGPSEKLFF.

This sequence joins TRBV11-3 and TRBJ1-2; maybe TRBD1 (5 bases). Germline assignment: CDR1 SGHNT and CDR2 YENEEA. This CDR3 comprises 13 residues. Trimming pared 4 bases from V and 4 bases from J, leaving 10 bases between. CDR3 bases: TGTGCCAGCAGCTCCCGGGGGGGCTATGGCTACACCTTC. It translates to CASSSRGGYGYTF.

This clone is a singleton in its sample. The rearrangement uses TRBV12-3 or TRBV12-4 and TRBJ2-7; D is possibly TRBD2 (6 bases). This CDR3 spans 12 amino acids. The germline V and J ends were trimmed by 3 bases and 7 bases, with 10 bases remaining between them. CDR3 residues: CASSLEGGEQYF. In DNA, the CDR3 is TGTGCCAGCAGTTTGGAGGGTGGAGAGCAGTACTTC.

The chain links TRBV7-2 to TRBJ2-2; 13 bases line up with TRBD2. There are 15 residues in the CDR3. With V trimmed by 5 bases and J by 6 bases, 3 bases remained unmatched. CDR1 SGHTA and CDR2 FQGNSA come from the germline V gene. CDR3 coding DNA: TGTGCCAGCAGCCCGGGACTAGCGGGGTCCGGGGAGCTGTTTTTT. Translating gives CASSPGLAGSGELFF.

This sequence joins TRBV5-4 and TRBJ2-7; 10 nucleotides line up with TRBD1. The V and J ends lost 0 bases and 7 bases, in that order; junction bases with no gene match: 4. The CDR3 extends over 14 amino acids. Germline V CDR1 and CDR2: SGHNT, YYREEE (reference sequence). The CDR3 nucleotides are TGTGCCAGCAGCTTGGGACAGGGGGCGCGGGAGCAGTACTTC. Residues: CASSLGQGAREQYF. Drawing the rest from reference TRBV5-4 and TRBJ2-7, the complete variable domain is ETGVTQSPTHLIKTRGQQVTLRCSSQSGHNTVSWYQQALGQGPQFIFQYYREEENGRGNFPPRFSGLQFPNYSSELNVNALELDDSALYLCASSLGQGAREQYFGPGTRLTVT.

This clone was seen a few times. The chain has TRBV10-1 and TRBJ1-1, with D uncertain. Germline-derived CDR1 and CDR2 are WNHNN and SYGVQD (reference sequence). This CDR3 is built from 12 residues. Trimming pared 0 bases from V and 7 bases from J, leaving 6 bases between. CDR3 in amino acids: CASSESRGEAFF. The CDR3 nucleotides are TGCGCCAGCAGTGAGTCTCGGGGTGAAGCTTTCTTT.

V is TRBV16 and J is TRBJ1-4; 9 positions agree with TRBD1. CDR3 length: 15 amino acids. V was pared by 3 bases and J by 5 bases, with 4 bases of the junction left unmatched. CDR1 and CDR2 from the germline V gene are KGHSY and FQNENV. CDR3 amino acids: CASSHPGQGNEKLFF. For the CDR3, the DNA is TGTGCCAGCAGCCACCCGGGACAGGGAAATGAAAAACTGTTTTTT. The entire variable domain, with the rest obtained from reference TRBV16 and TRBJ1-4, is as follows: GEEVAQTPKHLVRGEGQKAKLYCAPIKGHSYVFWYQQVLKNEFKFLISFQNENVFDETGMPKERFSAKCLPNSPCSLEIQATKLEDSAVYFCASSHPGQGNEKLFFGSGTQLSVL.

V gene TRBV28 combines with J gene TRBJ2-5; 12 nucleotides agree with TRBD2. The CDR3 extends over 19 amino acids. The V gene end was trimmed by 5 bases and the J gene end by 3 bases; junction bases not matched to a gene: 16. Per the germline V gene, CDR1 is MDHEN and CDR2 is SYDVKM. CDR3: CASSRTSGILWDPEETQYF. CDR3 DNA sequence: TGTGCCAGCAGTCGGACTAGCGGGATCTTGTGGGATCCTGAAGAGACCCAGTACTTC.